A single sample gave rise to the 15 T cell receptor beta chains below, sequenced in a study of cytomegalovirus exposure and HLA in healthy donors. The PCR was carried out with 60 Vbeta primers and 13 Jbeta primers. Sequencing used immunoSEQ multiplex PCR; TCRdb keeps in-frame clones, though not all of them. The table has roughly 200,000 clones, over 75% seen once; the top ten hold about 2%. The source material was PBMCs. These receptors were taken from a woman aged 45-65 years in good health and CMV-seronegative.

CDR3 DNA sequence: TGTGCCAGTAGATTTCAGGGGAACACTGAAGCTTTCTTT. This encodes CASRFQGNTEAFF. The chain is built from TRBV19 and TRBJ1-1, with D possibly TRBD1 on 5 matching bases. With 6 bases removed from V and 1 base from J, the gap between germline ends came to 9 bases. Germline-derived CDR1 and CDR2 are LNHDA and SQIVND (reference sequence). This CDR3 spans 13 amino acids.

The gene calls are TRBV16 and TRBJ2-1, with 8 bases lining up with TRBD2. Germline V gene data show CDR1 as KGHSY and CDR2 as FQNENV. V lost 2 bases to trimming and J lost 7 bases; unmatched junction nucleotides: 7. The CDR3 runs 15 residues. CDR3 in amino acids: CASSQVTGGRNEQFF. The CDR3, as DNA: TGTGCCAGCAGCCAAGTGACGGGAGGGCGAAATGAGCAGTTCTTC.

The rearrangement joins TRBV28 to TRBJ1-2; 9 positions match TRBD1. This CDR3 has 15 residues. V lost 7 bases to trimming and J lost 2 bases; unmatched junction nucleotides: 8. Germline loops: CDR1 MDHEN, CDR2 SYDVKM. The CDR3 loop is CASISSGTGNYGYTF. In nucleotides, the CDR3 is TGTGCCAGCATTTCATCCGGGACAGGGAACTATGGCTACACCTTC.

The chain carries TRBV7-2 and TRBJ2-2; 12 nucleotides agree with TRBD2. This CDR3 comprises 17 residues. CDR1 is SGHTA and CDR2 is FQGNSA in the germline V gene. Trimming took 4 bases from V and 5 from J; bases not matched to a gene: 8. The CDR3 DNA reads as TGTGCCAGCAGCTCACCCCTAGCGGGAGGGCGAACCGGGGAGCTGTTTTTT. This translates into CASSSPLAGGRTGELFF.

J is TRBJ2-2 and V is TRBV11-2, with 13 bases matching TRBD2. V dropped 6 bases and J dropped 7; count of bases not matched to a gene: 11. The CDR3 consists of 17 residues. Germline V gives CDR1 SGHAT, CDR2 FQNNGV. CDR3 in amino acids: CASSRRLAGGKIGELFF. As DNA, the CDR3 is TGTGCCAGCAGTCGTAGACTAGCGGGAGGAAAAATCGGGGAGCTGTTTTTT.

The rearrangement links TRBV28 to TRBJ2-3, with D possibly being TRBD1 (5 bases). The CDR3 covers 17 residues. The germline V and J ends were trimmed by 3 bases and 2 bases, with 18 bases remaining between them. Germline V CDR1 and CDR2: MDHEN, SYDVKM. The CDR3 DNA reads TGTGCCAGCAGTTTCGACGGTTTCTTGGGGCACACAGATACGCAGTATTTT. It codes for CASSFDGFLGHTDTQYF.

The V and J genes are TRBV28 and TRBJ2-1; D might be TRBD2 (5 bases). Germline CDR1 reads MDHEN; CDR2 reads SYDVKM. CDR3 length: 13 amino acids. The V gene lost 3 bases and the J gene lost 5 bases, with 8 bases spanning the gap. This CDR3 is CASSLGRDNEQFF. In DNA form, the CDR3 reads TGTGCCAGCAGTTTGGGGAGAGACAATGAGCAGTTCTTC.

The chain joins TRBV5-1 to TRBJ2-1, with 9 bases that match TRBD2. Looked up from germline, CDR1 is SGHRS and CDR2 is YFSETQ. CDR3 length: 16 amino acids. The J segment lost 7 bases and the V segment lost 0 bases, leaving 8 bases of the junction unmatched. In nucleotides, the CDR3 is TGCGCCAGCAGCTTGGCCGTAGCGGGAGCACCTAATGAGCAGTTCTTC. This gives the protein CASSLAVAGAPNEQFF. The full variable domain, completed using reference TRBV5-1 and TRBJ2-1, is KAGVTQTPRYLIKTRGQQVTLSCSPISGHRSVSWYQQTPGQGLQFLFEYFSETQRNKGNFPGRFSGRQFSNSRSEMNVSTLELGDSALYLCASSLAVAGAPNEQFFGPGTRLTVL.

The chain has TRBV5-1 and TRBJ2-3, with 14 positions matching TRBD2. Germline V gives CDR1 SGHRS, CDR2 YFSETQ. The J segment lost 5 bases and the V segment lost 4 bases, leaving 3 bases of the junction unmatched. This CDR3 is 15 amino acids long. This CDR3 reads CASSAGTSGRDTQYF. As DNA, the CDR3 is TGCGCCAGCAGCGCGGGGACTAGCGGGAGAGATACGCAGTATTTT.

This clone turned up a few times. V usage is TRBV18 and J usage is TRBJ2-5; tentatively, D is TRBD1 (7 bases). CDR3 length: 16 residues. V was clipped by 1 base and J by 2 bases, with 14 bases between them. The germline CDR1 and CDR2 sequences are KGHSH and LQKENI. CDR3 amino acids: CASSPLRRDSQETQYF. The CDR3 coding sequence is TGTGCCAGCTCACCACTTCGGCGGGACAGTCAAGAGACCCAGTACTTC.

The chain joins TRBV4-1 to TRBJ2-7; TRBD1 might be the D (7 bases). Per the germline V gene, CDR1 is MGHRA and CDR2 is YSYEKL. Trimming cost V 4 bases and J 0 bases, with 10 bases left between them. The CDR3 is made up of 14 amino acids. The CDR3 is CASSRQGGSYEQYF. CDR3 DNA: TGCGCCAGCAGCCGTCAGGGGGGCTCCTACGAGCAGTACTTC.

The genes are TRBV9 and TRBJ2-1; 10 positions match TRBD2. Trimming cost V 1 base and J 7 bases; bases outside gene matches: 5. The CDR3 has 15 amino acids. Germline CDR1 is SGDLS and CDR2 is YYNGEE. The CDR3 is CASSVLAGDGNEQFF. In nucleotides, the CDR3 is TGTGCCAGCAGCGTACTAGCGGGAGATGGGAATGAGCAGTTCTTC.

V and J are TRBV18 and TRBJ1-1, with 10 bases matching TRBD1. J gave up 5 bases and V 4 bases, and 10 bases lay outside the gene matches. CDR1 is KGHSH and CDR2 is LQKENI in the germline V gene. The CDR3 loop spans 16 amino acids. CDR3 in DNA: TGTGCCAGCTCACTCTTCCGGGACAGGGGTAAAACTGAAGCTTTCTTT. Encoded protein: CASSLFRDRGKTEAFF.

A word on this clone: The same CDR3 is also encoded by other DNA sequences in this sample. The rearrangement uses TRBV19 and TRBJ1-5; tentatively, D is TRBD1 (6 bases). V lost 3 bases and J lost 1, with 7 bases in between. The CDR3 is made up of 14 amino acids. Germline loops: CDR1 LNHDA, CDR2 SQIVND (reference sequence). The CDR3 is CASSIRGSNQPQHF. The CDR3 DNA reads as TGTGCCAGTAGTATCAGGGGCAGCAATCAGCCCCAGCATTTT.

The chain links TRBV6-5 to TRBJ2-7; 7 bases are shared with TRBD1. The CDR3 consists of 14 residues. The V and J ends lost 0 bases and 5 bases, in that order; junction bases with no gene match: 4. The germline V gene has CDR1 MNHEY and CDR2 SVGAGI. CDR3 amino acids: CASSYSGGSDEQYF. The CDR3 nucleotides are TGTGCCAGCAGTTACTCAGGGGGCTCTGACGAGCAGTACTTC.